This T cell receptor beta chain was profiled in a study of T cells in Graves' hyperthyroidism and ophthalmopathy. V lost 0 bases to trimming and J lost 3 bases, with 14 bases between them. CDR1 is LNHDA and CDR2 is SQIVND in the germline V gene (reference sequence). The CDR3 runs to 17 residues. In its sample, this clonotype was seen a few times. TCR beta CDR3 region amplification was performed from RNA transcripts. First-round RT-PCR with HTBI primers amplified the TCR CDR3 region. TCRdb itself ran the multiplex PCR reads through MiXCR, one entry per CDR3 protein. The sample contains under 350,000 distinct CDR3 sequences, about a sixth of which appear only once.

The chain combines TRBV19 with TRBJ2-2, with D tentatively TRBD1 (5 bases). This TCR derives from a woman between 55 and 75 years old with Graves' ophthalmopathy. Sequences were obtained from blood. The chain's CDR3 is CASSIDRTGAYTGELFF. The CDR3 region has the DNA TGTGCCAGTAGTATAGATCGCACAGGCGCCTACACCGGGGAGCTGTTTTTT.